This T cell receptor beta chain was found in a study of cytomegalovirus exposure and HLA in healthy donors. When sampled, the donors appeared nominally healthy, though they likely had unrecorded immune exposures. 60 Vbeta and 13 Jbeta primers were used in PCR. The repertoire was sequenced with immunoSEQ multiplex PCR; TCRdb's copy has only in-frame clones and lacks some. The table has roughly 150,000 clones, 75% to 90% seen once. Germline-derived CDR1 and CDR2 are SGDLS and YYNGEE. Losses at the gene ends were 1 base for V and 1 base for J; bases not matched to a gene: 3. The CDR3 sequence is 15 residues long.

Sample: PBMCs. This sequence originates from a boy younger than 10 in good health and CMV-seronegative. J is TRBJ1-1 and V is TRBV9; the match to TRBD1 covers 8 bases. CDR3 nucleotides: TGTGCCAGCAGCGTATCGGGGACAGGGAACACTGAAGCTTTCTTT. It specifies CASSVSGTGNTEAFF. The full variable domain, with the rest looked up from reference TRBV9 and TRBJ1-1, is DSGVTQTPKHLITATGQRVTLRCSPRSGDLSVYWYQQSLDQGLQFLIQYYNGEERAKGNILERFSAQQFPDLHSELNLSSLELGDSALYFCASSVSGTGNTEAFFGQGTRLTVV.